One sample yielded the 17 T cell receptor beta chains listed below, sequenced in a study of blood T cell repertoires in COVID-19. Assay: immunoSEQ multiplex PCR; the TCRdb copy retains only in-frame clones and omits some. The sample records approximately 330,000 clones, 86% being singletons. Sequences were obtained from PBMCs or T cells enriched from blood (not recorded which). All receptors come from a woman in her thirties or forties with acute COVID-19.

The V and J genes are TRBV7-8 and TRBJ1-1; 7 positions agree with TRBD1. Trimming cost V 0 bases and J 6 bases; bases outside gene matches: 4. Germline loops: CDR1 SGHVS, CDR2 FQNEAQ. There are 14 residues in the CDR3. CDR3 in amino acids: CASSLAGGEAEAFF. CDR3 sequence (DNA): TGTGCCAGCAGCTTAGCAGGGGGCGAAGCTGAAGCTTTCTTT. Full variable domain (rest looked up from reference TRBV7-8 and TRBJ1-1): GAGVSQSPRYKVAKRGQDVALRCDPISGHVSLFWYQQALGQGPEFLTYFQNEAQLDKSGLPSDRFFAERPEGSVSTLKIQRTQQEDSAVYLCASSLAGGEAEAFFGQGTRLTVV.

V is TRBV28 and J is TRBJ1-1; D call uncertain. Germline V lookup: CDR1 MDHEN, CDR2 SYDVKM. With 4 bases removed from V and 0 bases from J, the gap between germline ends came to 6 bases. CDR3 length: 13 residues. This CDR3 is CASSSPLNTEAFF. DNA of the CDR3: TGTGCCAGCAGTTCTCCCTTGAACACTGAAGCTTTCTTT.

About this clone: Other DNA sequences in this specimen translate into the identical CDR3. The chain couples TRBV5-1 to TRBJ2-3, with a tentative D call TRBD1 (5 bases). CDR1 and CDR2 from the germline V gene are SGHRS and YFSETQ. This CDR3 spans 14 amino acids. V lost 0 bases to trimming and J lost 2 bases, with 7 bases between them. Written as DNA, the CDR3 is TGCGCCAGCAGCTTGGGACAGACCACAGATACGCAGTATTTT. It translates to CASSLGQTTDTQYF.

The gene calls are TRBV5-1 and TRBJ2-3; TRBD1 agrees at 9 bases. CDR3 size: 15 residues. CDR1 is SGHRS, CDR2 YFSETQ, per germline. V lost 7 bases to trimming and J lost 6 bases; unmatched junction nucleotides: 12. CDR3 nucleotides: TGCGCCAGCCGAAGGACAGGGGTTAGAGGGGATACGCAGTATTTT. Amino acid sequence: CASRRTGVRGDTQYF. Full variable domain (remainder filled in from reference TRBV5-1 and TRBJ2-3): KAGVTQTPRYLIKTRGQQVTLSCSPISGHRSVSWYQQTPGQGLQFLFEYFSETQRNKGNFPGRFSGRQFSNSRSEMNVSTLELGDSALYLCASRRTGVRGDTQYFGPGTRLTVL.

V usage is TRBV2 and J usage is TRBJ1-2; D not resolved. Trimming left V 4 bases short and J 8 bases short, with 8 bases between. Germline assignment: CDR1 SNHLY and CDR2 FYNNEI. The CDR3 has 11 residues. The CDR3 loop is CASSGSRGYTF. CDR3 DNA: TGTGCCAGCAGTGGGTCCAGGGGCTACACCTTC.

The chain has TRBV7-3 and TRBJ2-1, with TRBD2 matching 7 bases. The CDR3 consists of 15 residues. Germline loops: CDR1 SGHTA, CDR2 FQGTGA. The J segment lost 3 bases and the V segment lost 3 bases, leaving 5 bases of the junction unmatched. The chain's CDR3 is CASSFRAGVYNEQFF. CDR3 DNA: TGTGCCAGCAGCTTCCGTGCGGGGGTCTACAATGAGCAGTTCTTC.

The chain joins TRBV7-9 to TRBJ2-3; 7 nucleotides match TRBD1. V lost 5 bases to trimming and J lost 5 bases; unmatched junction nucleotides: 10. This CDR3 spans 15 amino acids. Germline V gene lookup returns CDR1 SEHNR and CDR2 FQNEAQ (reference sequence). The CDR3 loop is CASSLIQGSKDTQYF. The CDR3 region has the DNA TGTGCCAGCAGCCTTATACAGGGGTCGAAAGATACGCAGTATTTT.

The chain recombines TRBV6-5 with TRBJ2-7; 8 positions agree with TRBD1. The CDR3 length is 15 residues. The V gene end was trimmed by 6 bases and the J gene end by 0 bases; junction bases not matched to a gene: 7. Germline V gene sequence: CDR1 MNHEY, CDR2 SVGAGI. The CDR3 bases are TGTGCCAGCAGCCTTTACAGGGGGAGCTCCTACGAGCAGTACTTC. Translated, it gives CASSLYRGSSYEQYF.

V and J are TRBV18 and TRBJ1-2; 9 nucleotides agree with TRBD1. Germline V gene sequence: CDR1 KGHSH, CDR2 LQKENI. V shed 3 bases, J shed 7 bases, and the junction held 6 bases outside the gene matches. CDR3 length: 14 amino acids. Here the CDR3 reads CASSPGQGFGGYTF. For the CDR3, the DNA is TGTGCCAGCTCACCGGGACAGGGCTTTGGTGGCTACACCTTC.

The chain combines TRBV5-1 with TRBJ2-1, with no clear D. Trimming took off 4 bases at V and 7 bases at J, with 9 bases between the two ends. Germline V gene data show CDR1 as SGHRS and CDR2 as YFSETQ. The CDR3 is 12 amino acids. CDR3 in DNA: TGCGCCAGCAGCCTAACCGGGAATGAGCAGTTCTTC. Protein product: CASSLTGNEQFF. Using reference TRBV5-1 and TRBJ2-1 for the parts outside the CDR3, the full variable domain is KAGVTQTPRYLIKTRGQQVTLSCSPISGHRSVSWYQQTPGQGLQFLFEYFSETQRNKGNFPGRFSGRQFSNSRSEMNVSTLELGDSALYLCASSLTGNEQFFGPGTRLTVL.

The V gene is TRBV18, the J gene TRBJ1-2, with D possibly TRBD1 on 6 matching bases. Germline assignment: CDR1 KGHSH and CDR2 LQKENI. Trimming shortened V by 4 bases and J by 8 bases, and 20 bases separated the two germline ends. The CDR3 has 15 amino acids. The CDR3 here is CASSRAGAQLEGYTF. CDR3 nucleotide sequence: TGTGCCAGCTCACGTGCGGGGGCGCAGTTAGAGGGCTACACCTTC.

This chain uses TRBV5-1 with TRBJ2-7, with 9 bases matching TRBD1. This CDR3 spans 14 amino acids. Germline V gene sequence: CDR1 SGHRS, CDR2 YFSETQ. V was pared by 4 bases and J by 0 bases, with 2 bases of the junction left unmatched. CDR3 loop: CASSQTGGSYEQYF. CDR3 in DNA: TGCGCCAGCAGCCAGACAGGGGGCTCCTACGAGCAGTACTTC.

Here the CDR3 reads CAGGGKGTNTEAFF. CDR3 in DNA: TGTGCCGGTGGGGGGAAGGGCACGAACACTGAAGCTTTCTTT. The V call is TRBV2, the J call TRBJ1-1; D might be TRBD1 (5 bases). The CDR3 sequence is 14 residues long. CDR1 and CDR2 (germline): SNHLY, FYNNEI. Between the trimmed V and J ends, which lost 11 bases and 1 base, there was a span of 17 bases.

The CDR3 spells CASSYLADNQPQHF. For the CDR3, the DNA is TGTGCCAGCAGTTACTTGGCCGACAATCAGCCCCAGCATTTT. The chain joins TRBV6-2 or TRBV6-3 to TRBJ1-5; D ambiguous. V gave up 1 base and J gave up 3 bases, with 7 bases separating them. Germline V lookup: CDR1 MNHEY, CDR2 SVGEGT. The CDR3 spans 14 residues.

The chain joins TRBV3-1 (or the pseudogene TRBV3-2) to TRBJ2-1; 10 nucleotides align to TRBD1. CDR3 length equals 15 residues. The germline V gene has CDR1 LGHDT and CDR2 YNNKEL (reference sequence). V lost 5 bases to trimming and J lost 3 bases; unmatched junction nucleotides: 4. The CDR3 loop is CASSFRDRGYNEQFF. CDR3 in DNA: TGTGCCAGCAGCTTCCGGGACAGGGGCTACAATGAGCAGTTCTTC.

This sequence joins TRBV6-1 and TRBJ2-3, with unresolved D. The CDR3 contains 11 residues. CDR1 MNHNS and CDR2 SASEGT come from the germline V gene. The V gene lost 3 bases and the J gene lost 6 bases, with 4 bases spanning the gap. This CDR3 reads CASSDPDTQYF. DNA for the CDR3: TGTGCCAGCAGTGACCCGGATACGCAGTATTTT.

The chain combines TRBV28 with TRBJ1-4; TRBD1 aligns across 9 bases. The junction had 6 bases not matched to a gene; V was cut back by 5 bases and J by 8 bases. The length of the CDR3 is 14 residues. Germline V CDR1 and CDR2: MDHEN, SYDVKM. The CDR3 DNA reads TGTGCCAGCAGTCTCGGGACAGGGTGGGAAAAACTGTTTTTT. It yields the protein CASSLGTGWEKLFF.